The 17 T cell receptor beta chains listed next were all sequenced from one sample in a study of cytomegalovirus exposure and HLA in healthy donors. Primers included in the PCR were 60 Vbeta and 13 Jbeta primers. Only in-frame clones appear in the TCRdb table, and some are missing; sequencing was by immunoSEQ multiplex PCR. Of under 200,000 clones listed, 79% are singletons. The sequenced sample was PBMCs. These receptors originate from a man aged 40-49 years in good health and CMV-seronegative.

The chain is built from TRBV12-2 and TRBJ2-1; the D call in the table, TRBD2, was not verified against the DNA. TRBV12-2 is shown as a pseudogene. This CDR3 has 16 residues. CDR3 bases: TGTGCAAGTCGCTTAGTGTGGCGGGAGGGTTTAAATGAGCAGTTCTTC. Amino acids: CASRLVWREGLNEQFF.

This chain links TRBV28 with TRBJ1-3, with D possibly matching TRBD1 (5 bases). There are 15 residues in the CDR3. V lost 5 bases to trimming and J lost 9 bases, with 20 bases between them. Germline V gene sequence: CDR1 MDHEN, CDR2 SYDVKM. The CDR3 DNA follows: TGTGCCAGCAGTGCGTCGGGAGGGACGTTAGTCACCATATATTTT. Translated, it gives CASSASGGTLVTIYF.

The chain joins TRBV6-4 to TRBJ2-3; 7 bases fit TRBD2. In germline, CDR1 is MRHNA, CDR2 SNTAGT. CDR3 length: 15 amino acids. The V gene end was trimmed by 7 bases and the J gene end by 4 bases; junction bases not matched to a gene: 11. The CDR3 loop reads CASIRGRKCSDTQYF. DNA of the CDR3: TGTGCCAGCATACGCGGGAGAAAGTGCTCAGATACGCAGTATTTT.

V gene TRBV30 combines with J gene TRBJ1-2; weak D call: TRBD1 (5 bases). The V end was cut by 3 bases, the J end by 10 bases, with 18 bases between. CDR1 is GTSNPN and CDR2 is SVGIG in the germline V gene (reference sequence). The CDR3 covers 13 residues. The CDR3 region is CAWSPGGAVNYTF. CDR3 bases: TGTGCCTGGAGCCCTGGCGGGGCGGTAAACTACACCTTC. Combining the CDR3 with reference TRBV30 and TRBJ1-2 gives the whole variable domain SQTIHQWPATLVQPVGSPLSLECTVEGTSNPNLYWYRQAAGRGLQLLFYSVGIGQISSEVPQNLSASRPQDRQFILSSKKLLLSDSGFYLCAWSPGGAVNYTFGSGTRLTVV.

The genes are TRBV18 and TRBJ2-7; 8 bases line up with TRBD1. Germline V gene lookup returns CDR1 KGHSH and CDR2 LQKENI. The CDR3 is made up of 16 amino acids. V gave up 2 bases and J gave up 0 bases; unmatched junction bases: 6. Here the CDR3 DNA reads TGTGCCAGCTCACCATGGACAGGGACGAGCTCCTACGAGCAGTACTTC. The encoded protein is CASSPWTGTSSYEQYF. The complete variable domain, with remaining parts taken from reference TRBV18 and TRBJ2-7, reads NAGVMQNPRHLVRRRGQEARLRCSPMKGHSHVYWYRQLPEEGLKFMVYLQKENIIDESGMPKERFSAEFPKEGPSILRIQQVVRGDSAAYFCASSPWTGTSSYEQYFGPGTRLTVT.

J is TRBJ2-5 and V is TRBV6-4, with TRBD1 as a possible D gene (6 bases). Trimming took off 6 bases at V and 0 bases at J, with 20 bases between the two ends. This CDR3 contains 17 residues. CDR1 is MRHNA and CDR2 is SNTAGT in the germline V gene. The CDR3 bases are TGTGCCAGCAGAGAATCCTTATACAGGGCGTACCAAGAGACCCAGTACTTC. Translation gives CASRESLYRAYQETQYF.

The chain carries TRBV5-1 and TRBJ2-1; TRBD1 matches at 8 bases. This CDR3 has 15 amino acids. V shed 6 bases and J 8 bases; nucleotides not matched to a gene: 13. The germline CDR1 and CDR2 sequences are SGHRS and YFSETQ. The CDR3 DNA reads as TGCGCCAGCACCGCGGACAGGGTAGGCCTGGATGAGCAGTTCTTC. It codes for CASTADRVGLDEQFF. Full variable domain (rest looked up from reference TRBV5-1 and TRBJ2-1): KAGVTQTPRYLIKTRGQQVTLSCSPISGHRSVSWYQQTPGQGLQFLFEYFSETQRNKGNFPGRFSGRQFSNSRSEMNVSTLELGDSALYLCASTADRVGLDEQFFGPGTRLTVL.

CDR3 region: CASSLATGGVADTQYF. The CDR3 bases are TGTGCCAGCAGCTTAGCGACAGGGGGAGTTGCAGATACGCAGTATTTT. The rearrangement joins TRBV7-9 to TRBJ2-3, with TRBD1 matching over 9 bases. The CDR3 sequence is 16 residues long. Germline CDR1 and CDR2: SEHNR and FQNEAQ (reference sequence). Trimming removed 0 bases from V and 4 bases from J; junction bases left unmatched: 5.

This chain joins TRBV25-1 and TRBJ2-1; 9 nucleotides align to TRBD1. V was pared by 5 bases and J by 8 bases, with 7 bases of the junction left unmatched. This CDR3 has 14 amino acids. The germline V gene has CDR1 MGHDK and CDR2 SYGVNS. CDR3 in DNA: TGTGCCAGCAGTAACGGACAGGGGATCGATGAGCAGTTCTTC. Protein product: CASSNGQGIDEQFF.

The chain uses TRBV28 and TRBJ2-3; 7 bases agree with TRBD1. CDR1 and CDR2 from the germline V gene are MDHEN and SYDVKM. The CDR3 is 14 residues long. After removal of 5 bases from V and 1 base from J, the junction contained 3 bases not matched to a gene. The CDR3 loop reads CASSTQGGTDTQYF. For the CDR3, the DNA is TGTGCCAGCAGTACCCAGGGGGGCACAGATACGCAGTATTTT.

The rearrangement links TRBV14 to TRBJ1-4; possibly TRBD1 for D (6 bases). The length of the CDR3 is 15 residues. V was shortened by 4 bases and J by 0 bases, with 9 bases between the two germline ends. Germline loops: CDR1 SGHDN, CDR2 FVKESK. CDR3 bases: TGTGCCAGCAGCCCCCGGACAGCAACTAATGAAAAACTGTTTTTT. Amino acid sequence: CASSPRTATNEKLFF.

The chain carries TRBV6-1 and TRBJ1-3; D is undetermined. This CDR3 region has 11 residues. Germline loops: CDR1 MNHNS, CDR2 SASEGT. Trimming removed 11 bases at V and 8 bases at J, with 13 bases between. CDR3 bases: TGTGCCGGAGGGATTGCGGACACCATATATTTT. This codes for CAGGIADTIYF.

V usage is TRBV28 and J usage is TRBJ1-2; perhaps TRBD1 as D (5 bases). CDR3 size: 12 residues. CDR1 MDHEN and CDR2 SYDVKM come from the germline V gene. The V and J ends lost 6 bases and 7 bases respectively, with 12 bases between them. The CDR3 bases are TGTGCCAGCAGGGGGCCAATAAGTGGCTACACCTTC. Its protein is CASRGPISGYTF.

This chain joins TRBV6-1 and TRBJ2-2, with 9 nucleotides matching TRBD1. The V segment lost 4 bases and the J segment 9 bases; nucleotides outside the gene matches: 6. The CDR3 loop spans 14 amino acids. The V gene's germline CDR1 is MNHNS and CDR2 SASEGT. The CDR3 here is CASSATGGDRELFF. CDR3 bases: TGTGCCAGCAGTGCGACAGGGGGGGACCGGGAGCTGTTTTTT.

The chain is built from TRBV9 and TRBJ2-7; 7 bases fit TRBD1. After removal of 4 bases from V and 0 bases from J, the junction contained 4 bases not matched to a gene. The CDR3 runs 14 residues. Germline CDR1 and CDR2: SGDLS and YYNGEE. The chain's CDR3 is CASSIGQASYEQYF. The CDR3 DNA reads TGTGCCAGCAGCATCGGACAGGCCTCCTACGAGCAGTACTTC.

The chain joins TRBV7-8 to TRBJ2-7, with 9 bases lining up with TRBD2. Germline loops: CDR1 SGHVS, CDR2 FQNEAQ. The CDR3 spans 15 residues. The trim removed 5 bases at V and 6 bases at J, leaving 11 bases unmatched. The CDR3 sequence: CASSTPTSGYGEQYF. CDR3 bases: TGTGCCAGCAGCACCCCGACTAGCGGATACGGCGAGCAGTACTTC.

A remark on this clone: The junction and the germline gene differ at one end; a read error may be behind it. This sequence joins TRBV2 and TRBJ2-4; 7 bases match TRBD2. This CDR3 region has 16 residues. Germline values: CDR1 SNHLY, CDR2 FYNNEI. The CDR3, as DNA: TGTGCCAGCAGTCCAGCGGGGCCCACGCCGGGAAACAGTCAGTACTTC. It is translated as CASSPAGPTPGNSQYF.